Shown below are 10 T cell receptor beta chains from a single sample sequenced in a study of glioma-infiltrating T cells. The iRepertoire nested amplicon-rescue multiplex PCR amplified TCR alpha and beta CDR3s from RNA. TCRdb itself ran the multiplex PCR reads through MiXCR, one entry per CDR3 protein. The sample gives tens of thousands of distinct CDR3 sequences, 20% to 25% of which show up once; more than 6.5% is in the top ten. Sequencing was performed on glioma tissue, nonneoplastic brain tissue, or PBMCs (not recorded which). The receptors originated from a human donor with low-grade glioma or glioblastoma, undergoing nonglioma brain surgery, or in good health (not recorded which).

In its sample, this clonotype was seen many times. The rearrangement joins TRBV2 to TRBJ1-6, with TRBD1 identical over 8 bases. J lost 8 bases, V lost 10 bases, and 7 bases had no gene match. This CDR3 spans 13 amino acids. Germline V lookup: CDR1 SNHLY, CDR2 FYNNEI. The CDR3 DNA follows: TGTGCCAACCGACAGGGGCGATATTCACCCCTCCACTTT. This encodes CANRQGRYSPLHF.

This clonotype has at least ten counts. CDR3 nucleotides: TGTGCCAGCAGCCACGGACAGGGTGGAAACACCATATATTTT. This codes for CASSHGQGGNTIYF. The J gene is TRBJ1-3, the V gene TRBV7-2; 8 bases are a match to TRBD1. The CDR3 consists of 14 residues. The V segment lost 5 bases and the J segment 3 bases; nucleotides outside the gene matches: 3. Germline CDR1 and CDR2: SGHTA and FQGNSA.

This clonotype was seen repeatedly, ten times or more. The gene calls are TRBV20-1 and TRBJ1-5; D perhaps matches TRBD1 (5 bases). The germline V gene encodes CDR1 DFQATT and CDR2 SNEGSKA (reference sequence). CDR3 length: 17 amino acids. The ends were cut back, 5 bases at V and 0 bases at J, with 20 bases in the middle. The CDR3 loop is CSALQRGRVNSNQPQHF. The CDR3 region has the DNA TGCAGTGCTCTCCAAAGGGGCAGGGTGAATAGCAATCAGCCCCAGCATTTT.

This clonotype was counted at least ten times. The chain recombines TRBV3-1 with TRBJ1-2; no reliable D call. Germline V gene lookup returns CDR1 LGHDT and CDR2 YNNKEL (reference sequence). CDR3 length: 13 amino acids. The V gene lost 3 bases and the J gene lost 2 bases, with 7 bases spanning the gap. The CDR3 DNA reads as TGTGCCAGCAGCCAGACTGCCAACTATGGCTACACCTTC. Encoded protein: CASSQTANYGYTF.

Turning to this clonotype: A much larger clone sits a single nucleotide away, making a read error possible. The chain combines TRBV4-1 with TRBJ1-2, with D unclear. The CDR3 runs 15 residues. Germline CDR1 MGHRA, CDR2 YSYEKL. CDR3: CARSQDVSQPYGYTF. Here the CDR3 DNA reads TGCGCCAGAAGCCAAGATGTGTCGCAGCCTTATGGCTACACCTTC.

This clonotype has at least ten counts. The chain links TRBV7-2 to TRBJ2-1; D is possibly TRBD2 (6 bases). Between the trimmed V and J ends, which lost 3 bases and 3 bases, there was a span of 15 bases. CDR3 length: 16 residues. In germline, CDR1 is SGHTA, CDR2 FQGNSA. This CDR3 is CASSFLTGVGYNEQFF. The CDR3 DNA reads TGTGCCAGCAGCTTCCTGACGGGGGTGGGCTACAATGAGCAGTTCTTC.

As concerns this clonotype: With a much larger clone just one base away, this may be a read error. This chain uses TRBV15 with TRBJ2-7, with 9 bases that match TRBD1. The CDR3 is 15 amino acids. The germline V gene has CDR1 LNHNV and CDR2 YYDKDF (reference sequence). For the CDR3, the DNA is TGTGCCACCAGCAGACCGTCTACAGGGGGCGAAGAGCAGTGCTTC. Its protein is CATSRPSTGGEEQCF.

Notes on this clonotype: With a much larger clone just one base away, this may be a read error. The gene calls are TRBV20-1 and TRBJ2-1; 7 bases line up with TRBD1. CDR1 is DFQATT and CDR2 is SNEGSKA in the germline V gene (reference sequence). CDR3 length: 13 residues. In DNA form, the CDR3 reads TGCAGTGCTAATGGACAGGTATACAGTGAGCAGTTCTTC. Translating it yields CSANGQVYSEQFF.

This clonotype was detected many times. This chain uses TRBV27 with TRBJ1-2; D is uncertain. The CDR3 runs to 15 residues. Germline CDR1 and CDR2: MNHEY and SMNVEV (reference sequence). V gave up 3 bases and J gave up 6 bases, with 17 bases separating them. The CDR3 DNA follows: TGTGCCAGCAGTTTCCTGCCACCGGGCAGCAATGGCTACACCTTC. This encodes CASSFLPPGSNGYTF.

This chain links TRBV19 with TRBJ1-5, with D unclear. The CDR3 contains 14 residues. The germline gives CDR1 LNHDA, CDR2 SQIVND (reference sequence). V lost 7 bases, J lost 3 bases, and 13 bases lay in between. The CDR3 spells CASTLREYNQPQHF. As DNA, the CDR3 is TGTGCCAGTACCCTACGGGAATACAATCAGCCCCAGCATTTT.